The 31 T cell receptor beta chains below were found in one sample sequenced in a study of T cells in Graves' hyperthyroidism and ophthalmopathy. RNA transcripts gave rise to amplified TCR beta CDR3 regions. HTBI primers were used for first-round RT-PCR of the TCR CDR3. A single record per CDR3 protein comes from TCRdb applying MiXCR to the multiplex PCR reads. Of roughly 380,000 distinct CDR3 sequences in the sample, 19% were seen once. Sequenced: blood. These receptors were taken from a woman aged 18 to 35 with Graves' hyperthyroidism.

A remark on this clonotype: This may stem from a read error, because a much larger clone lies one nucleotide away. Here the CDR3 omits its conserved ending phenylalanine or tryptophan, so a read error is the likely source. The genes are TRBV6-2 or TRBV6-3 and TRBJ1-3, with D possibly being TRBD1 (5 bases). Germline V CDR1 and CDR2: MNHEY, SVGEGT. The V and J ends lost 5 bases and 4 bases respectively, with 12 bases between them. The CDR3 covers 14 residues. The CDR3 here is CASSLGPWGNTIYS. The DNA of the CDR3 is TGTGCCAGCAGTCTGGGGCCCTGGGGAAACACCATATATTCT.

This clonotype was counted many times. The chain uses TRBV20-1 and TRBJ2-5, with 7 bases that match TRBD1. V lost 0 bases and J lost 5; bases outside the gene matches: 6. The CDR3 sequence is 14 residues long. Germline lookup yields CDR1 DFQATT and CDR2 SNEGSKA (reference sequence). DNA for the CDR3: TGCAGTGCTAGAGAGGAACAGGGGTGGGAGACCCAGTACTTC. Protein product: CSAREEQGWETQYF.

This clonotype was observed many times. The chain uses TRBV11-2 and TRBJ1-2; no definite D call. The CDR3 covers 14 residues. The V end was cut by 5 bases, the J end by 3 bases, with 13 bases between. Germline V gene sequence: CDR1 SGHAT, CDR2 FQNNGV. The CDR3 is CASSKPSRDYGYTF. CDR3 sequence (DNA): TGTGCCAGCAGCAAGCCCTCCCGGGACTATGGCTACACCTTC.

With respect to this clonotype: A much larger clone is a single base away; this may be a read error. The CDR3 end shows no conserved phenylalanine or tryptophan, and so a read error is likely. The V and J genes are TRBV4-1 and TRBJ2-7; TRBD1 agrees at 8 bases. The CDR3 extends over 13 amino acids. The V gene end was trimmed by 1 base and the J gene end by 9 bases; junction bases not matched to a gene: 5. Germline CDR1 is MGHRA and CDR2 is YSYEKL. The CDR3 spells CASSQGDRLGQYI. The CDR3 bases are TGCGCCAGCAGCCAAGGGGACAGGCTAGGGCAGTACATC.

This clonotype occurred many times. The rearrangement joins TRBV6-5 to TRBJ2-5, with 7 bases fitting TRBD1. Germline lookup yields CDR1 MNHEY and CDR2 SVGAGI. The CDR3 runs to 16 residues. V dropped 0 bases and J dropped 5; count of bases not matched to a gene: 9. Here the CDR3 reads CASSYSVRGQTETQYF. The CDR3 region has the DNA TGTGCCAGCAGTTACTCAGTGAGGGGACAGACGGAGACCCAGTACTTC.

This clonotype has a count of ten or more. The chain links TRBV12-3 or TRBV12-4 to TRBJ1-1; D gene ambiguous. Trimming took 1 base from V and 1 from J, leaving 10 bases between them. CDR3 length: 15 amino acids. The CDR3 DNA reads TGTGCCAGCAGTTTAGGGCTTTCTGGGAACACTGAAGCTTTCTTT. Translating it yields CASSLGLSGNTEAFF.

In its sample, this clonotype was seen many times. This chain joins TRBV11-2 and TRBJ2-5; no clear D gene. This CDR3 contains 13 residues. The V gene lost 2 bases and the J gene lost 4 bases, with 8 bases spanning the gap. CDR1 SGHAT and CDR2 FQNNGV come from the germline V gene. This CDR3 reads CASSLSLGETQYF. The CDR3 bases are TGTGCCAGCAGCTTATCACTGGGAGAGACCCAGTACTTC.

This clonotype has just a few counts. In nucleotides, the CDR3 is TGTGCCAGCAGTGAAGAAGGGCTAGCGAGGTCCACCGGGGAGCTGTTTTTT. Residues: CASSEEGLARSTGELFF. The V gene is TRBV6-1, the J gene TRBJ2-2; TRBD2 might be the D (6 bases). The CDR3 is made up of 17 amino acids. CDR1 is MNHNS and CDR2 is SASEGT in the germline V gene. V lost 1 base and J lost 4, with 16 bases in between.

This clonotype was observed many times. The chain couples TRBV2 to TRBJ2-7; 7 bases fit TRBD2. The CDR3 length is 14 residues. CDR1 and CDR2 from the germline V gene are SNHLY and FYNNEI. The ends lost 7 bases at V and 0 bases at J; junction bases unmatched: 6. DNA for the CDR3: TGTGCCAGCATACTAGCGTCGAGCTCCTACGAGCAGTACTTC. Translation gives CASILASSSYEQYF.

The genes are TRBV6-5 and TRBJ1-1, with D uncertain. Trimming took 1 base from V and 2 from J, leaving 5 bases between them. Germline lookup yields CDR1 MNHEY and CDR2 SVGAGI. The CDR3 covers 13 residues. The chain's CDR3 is CASSYWPNTEAFF. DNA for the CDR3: TGTGCCAGCAGTTACTGGCCTAACACTGAAGCTTTCTTT.

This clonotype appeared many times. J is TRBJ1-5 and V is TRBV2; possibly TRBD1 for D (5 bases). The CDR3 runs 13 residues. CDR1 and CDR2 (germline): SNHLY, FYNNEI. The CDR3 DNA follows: TGTGCTTCAGGGTTCTATAGCAATCAGCCCCAGCATTTT. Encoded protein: CASGFYSNQPQHF. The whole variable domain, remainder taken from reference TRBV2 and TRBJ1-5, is EPEVTQTPSHQVTQMGQEVILRCVPISNHLYFYWYRQILGQKVEFLVSFYNNEISEKSEIFDDQFSVERPDGSNFTLKIRSTKLEDSAMYFCASGFYSNQPQHFGDGTRLSIL.

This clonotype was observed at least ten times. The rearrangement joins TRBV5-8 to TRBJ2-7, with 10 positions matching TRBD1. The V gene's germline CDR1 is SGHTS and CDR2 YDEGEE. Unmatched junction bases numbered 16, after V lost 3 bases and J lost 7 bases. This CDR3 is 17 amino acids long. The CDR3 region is CASSSPLDRGGKGEQYF. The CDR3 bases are TGTGCCAGCAGCTCCCCCTTGGACAGGGGGGGCAAGGGAGAGCAGTACTTC.

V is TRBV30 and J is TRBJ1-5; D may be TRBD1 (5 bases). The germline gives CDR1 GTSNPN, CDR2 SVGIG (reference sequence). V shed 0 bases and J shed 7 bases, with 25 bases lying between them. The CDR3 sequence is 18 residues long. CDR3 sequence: CAWSVRRGRGWVGQPQHF. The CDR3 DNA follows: TGTGCCTGGAGTGTACGGAGGGGCCGAGGATGGGTTGGCCAGCCCCAGCATTTT.

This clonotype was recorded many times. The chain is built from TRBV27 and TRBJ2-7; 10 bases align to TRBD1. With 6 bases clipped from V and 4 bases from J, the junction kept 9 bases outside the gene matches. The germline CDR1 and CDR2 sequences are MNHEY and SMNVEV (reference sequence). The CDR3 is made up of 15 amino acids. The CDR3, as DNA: TGTGCCAGCAGATTGGGACAGGGGAGAATTTACGAGCAGTACTTC. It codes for CASRLGQGRIYEQYF.

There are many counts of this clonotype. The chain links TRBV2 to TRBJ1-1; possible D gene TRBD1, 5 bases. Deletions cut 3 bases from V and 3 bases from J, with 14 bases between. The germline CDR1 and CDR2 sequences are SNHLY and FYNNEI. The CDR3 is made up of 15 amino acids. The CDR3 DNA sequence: TGTGCCAGCAGTGATTTTCGGGGACTCGACACTGAAGCTTTCTTT. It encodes CASSDFRGLDTEAFF.

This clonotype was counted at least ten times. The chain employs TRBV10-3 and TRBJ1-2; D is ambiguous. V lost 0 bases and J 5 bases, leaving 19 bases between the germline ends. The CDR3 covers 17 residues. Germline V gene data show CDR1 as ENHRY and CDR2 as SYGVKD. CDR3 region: CAISESIGQAVVYGYTF. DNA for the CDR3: TGTGCCATCAGTGAGTCGATTGGCCAGGCCGTAGTATATGGCTACACCTTC.

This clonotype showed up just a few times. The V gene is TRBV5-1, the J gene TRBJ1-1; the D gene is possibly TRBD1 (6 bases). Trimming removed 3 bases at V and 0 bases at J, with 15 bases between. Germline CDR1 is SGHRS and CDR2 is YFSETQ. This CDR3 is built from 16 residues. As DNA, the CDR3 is TGCGCCAGCAGCTCGTGGGGGCAAGACATGAACACTGAAGCTTTCTTT. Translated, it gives CASSSWGQDMNTEAFF. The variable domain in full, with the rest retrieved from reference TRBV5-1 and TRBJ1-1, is KAGVTQTPRYLIKTRGQQVTLSCSPISGHRSVSWYQQTPGQGLQFLFEYFSETQRNKGNFPGRFSGRQFSNSRSEMNVSTLELGDSALYLCASSSWGQDMNTEAFFGQGTRLTVV.

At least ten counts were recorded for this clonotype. CDR3 coding DNA: TGTGCCAGCAGCTTAGCATCCGGGGCGGGCTTTGGAGCTTTCTTT. Protein product: CASSLASGAGFGAFF. This chain links TRBV7-8 with TRBJ1-1; a weak D match, TRBD1 (5 bases). CDR3 size: 15 residues. V shed 0 bases and J shed 10 bases, with 18 bases lying between them. Germline V lookup: CDR1 SGHVS, CDR2 FQNEAQ.

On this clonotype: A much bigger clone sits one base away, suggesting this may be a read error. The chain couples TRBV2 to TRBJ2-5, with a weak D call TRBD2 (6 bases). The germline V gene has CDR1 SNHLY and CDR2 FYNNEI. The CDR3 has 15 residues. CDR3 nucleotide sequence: TGTGCCAGCAGCCAACTAGCCGCGGGGCAAGAGACCAAGTACTTC. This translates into CASSQLAAGQETKYF.

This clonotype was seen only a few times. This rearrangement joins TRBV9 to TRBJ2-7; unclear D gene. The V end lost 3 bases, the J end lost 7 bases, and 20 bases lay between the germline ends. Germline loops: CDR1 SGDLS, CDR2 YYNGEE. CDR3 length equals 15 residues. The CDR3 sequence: CASSESGTVLGEQYF. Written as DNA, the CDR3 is TGTGCCAGCAGCGAGAGTGGTACAGTCCTCGGGGAGCAGTACTTC.

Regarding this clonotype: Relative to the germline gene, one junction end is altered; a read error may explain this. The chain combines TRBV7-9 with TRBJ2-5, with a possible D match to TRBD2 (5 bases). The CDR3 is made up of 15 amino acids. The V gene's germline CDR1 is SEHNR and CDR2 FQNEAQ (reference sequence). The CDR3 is CASSLFEGPGETKYF. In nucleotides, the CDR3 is TGTGCCAGCAGCTTATTCGAGGGCCCTGGGGAGACCAAGTACTTC.

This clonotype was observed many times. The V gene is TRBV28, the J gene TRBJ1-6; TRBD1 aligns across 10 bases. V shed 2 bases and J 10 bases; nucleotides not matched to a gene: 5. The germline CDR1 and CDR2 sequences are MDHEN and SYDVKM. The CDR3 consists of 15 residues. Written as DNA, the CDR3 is TGTGCCAGCAGTTTAGGCGGGACAGGGGACTCACCCCTCCACTTT. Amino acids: CASSLGGTGDSPLHF.

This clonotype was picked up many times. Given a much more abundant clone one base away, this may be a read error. Here the CDR3 reads CASSSDSLGDAIYF. As DNA, the CDR3 is TGTGCCAGCAGTTCGGACAGTCTTGGGGACGCCATATATTTT. The chain carries TRBV12-3 or TRBV12-4 and TRBJ1-3; perhaps TRBD1 as D (6 bases). Between the trimmed V and J ends, which lost 4 bases and 11 bases, there was a span of 18 bases. The CDR3 contains 14 residues.

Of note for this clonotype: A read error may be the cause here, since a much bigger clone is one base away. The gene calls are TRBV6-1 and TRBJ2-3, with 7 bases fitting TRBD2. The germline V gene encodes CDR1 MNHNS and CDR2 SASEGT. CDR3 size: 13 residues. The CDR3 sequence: CVSSEAGTDTQYF. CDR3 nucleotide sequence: TGTGTCAGCAGTGAAGCGGGGACCGATACGCAGTATTTT.

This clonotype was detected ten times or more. CDR3 DNA sequence: TGTGCCAGCAGTTTCCGCGTCGTACATGGCTACACCTTC. Its protein is CASSFRVVHGYTF. The V call is TRBV12-3 or TRBV12-4, the J call TRBJ1-2; D uncertain. There are 13 residues in the CDR3. The V and J ends lost 3 bases and 6 bases respectively, with 11 bases between them.

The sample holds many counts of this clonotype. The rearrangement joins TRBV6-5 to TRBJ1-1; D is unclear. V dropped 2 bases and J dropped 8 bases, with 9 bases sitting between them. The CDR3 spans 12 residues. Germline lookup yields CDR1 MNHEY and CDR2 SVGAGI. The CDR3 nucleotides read TGTGCCAGCAGTTACCGGCAAAGCGAAGCTTTCTTT. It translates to CASSYRQSEAFF.

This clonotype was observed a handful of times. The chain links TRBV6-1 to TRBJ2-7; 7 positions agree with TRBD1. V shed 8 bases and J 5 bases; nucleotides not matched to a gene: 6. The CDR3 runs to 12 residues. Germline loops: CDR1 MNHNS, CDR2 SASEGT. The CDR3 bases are TGTGCCAGCGGGACAGCTTGGGACGAGCAGTACTTC. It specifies CASGTAWDEQYF.

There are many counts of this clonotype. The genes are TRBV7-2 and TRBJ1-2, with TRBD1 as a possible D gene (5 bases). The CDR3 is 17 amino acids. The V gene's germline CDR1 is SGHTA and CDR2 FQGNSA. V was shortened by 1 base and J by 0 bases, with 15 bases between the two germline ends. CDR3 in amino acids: CASSLGDRQSPNYGYTF. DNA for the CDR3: TGTGCCAGCAGCTTAGGTGACCGACAGAGCCCTAACTATGGCTACACCTTC.

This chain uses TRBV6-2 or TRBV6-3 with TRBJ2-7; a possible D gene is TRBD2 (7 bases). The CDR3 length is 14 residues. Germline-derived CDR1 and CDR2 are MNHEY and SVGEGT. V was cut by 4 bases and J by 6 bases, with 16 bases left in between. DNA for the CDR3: TGTGCCAGCAGTTCTAACGCAGGGGAGGGCGAGCAGTACTTC. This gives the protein CASSSNAGEGEQYF.

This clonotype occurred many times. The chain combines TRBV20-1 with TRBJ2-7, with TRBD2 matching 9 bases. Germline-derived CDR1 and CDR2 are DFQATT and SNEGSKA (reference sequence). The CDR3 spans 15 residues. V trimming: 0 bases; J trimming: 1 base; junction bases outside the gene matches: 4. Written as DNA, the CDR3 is TGCAGTGCTAGAGAATTAGCGGGGGATTCCTACGAGCAGTACTTC. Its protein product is CSARELAGDSYEQYF.

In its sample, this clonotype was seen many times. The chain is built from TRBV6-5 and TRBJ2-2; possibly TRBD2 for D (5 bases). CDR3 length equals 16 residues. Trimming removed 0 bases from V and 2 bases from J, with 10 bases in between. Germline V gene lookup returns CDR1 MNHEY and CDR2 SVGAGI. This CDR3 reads CASSYSRAANTGELFF. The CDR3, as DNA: TGTGCCAGCAGTTACTCGAGGGCGGCTAACACCGGGGAGCTGTTTTTT.